This T cell receptor beta chain was obtained from a study of breast tumors, draining lymph nodes, adjacent tissues. Study outcomes and limitations: Compared with lymph nodes, tumors were less diverse; compared with nontumor tissue, more. Most tumor T cells seemingly derive from lymph node, then expand in tumor. Tumor and nontumor repertoires were significantly more similar in luminal-like than in basal-like breast cancer. Data only fit, rather than demonstrated, lymph node origin of most tumor T cells.

The table lists this clonotype with many counts. Its antigen is unknown. Samples came from axillary lymph nodes draining the breast cancer. TCRdb fed the multiplex PCR reads into MiXCR, producing one record per CDR3 protein. In the table there are around 150,000 distinct CDR3 sequences, approximately 29% of which are singletons. This sequence originates from a female donor with breast cancer. Some clones in this sample may be carry-over from other donors' samples. The specimen was axillary lymph node tissue.

The CDR3 spells CASSLQVGEQFF. CDR3 in DNA: TGTGCCAGCAGCTTACAGGTCGGTGAGCAGTTCTTC. The genes are TRBV7-2 and TRBJ2-1; D not certain. Trimming pared 2 bases from V and 9 bases from J, leaving 8 bases between. In germline, CDR1 is SGHTA, CDR2 FQGNSA. The CDR3 extends over 12 amino acids.